The rows below give T cell receptor beta chains drawn from one sample of a study of cytomegalovirus exposure and HLA in healthy donors. Sequencing used immunoSEQ multiplex PCR; TCRdb keeps in-frame clones, though not all of them. The table lists 200,000 to 300,000 clones, about four fifths of them singletons, with approximately 2% in the top ten. The sequenced sample consisted of PBMCs. These receptors came from a woman aged 40-49 years in good health and CMV-seropositive. CDR3s include the opening cysteine and the closing phenylalanine or tryptophan. Fields, in order: D gene, J gene, V gene, clone size, CDR3 protein, CDR3 DNA. A D gene is named only where the DNA matches it firmly. Where a row states a size, it is once, few, many or the class of an expanded clone; other rows omit it.

d_gene: TRBD2; j_gene: TRBJ2-7; v_gene: TRBV19; abundance: .; CDR3aa: CASSMRGGNYEQYF; CDR3nt: TGTGCCAGTAGTATGCGGGGGGGGAATTACGAGCAGTACTTC
d_gene: TRBD2; j_gene: TRBJ2-2; v_gene: TRBV7-8; abundance: .; CDR3aa: CASSAAGVNTGELFF; CDR3nt: TGTGCCAGCAGCGCAGCGGGGGTGAACACCGGGGAGCTGTTTTTT
d_gene: .; j_gene: TRBJ2-1; v_gene: TRBV4-3; abundance: .; CDR3aa: CASSQDPASGAYNEQFF; CDR3nt: TGCGCCAGCAGCCAAGACCCTGCGAGCGGCGCCTACAATGAGCAGTTCTTC
d_gene: .; j_gene: TRBJ1-1; v_gene: TRBV21-1; abundance: .; CDR3aa: CASSTPGRETEAFF; CDR3nt: TGTGCCAGCAGCACCCCCGGGAGGGAGACTGAAGCTTTCTTT
d_gene: TRBD1; j_gene: TRBJ2-5; v_gene: TRBV28; abundance: few; CDR3aa: CASSRDRGQIKTQYF; CDR3nt: TGTGCCAGCAGTCGGGACAGGGGGCAAATTAAGACCCAGTACTTC
d_gene: .; j_gene: TRBJ1-1; v_gene: TRBV19; abundance: .; CDR3aa: CASSIQVNTEAFF; CDR3nt: TGTGCCAGTAGTATTCAGGTGAACACTGAAGCTTTCTTT
d_gene: .; j_gene: TRBJ2-7; v_gene: TRBV28; abundance: .; CDR3aa: CASSHDLARLISYEQYF; CDR3nt: TGTGCCAGCAGCCATGACCTAGCGCGGCTAATTTCGTACGAGCAGTACTTC
d_gene: .; j_gene: TRBJ2-7; v_gene: TRBV28; abundance: .; CDR3aa: CASSLDGSKTFGREQYF; CDR3nt: TGTGCCAGCAGTTTAGACGGGAGTAAAACCTTCGGCCGGGAGCAGTACTTC
d_gene: .; j_gene: TRBJ2-5; v_gene: TRBV30; abundance: .; CDR3aa: CAWSGSSAETQYF; CDR3nt: TGTGCCTGGAGTGGGTCCTCAGCGGAGACCCAGTACTTC
d_gene: TRBD2; j_gene: TRBJ2-2; v_gene: TRBV19; abundance: once; CDR3aa: CASKGGSWNTGELFF; CDR3nt: TGTGCCAGTAAGGGAGGGAGCTGGAACACCGGGGAGCTGTTTTTT
d_gene: .; j_gene: TRBJ1-5; v_gene: TRBV18; abundance: .; CDR3aa: CASSPGGNSQPQHF; CDR3nt: TGTGCCAGCTCACCGGGGGGGAATTCCCAGCCCCAGCATTTT
d_gene: .; j_gene: TRBJ1-6; v_gene: TRBV7-6; abundance: .; CDR3aa: CASSRTDWNNSPLHF; CDR3nt: TGTGCCAGCAGCCGCACGGACTGGAATAATTCACCCCTCCACTTT
d_gene: .; j_gene: TRBJ2-7; v_gene: TRBV27; abundance: .; CDR3aa: CASSLQGPSYEQYF; CDR3nt: TGTGCCAGCAGTTTACAGGGGCCCTCCTACGAGCAGTACTTC
d_gene: .; j_gene: TRBJ2-5; v_gene: TRBV5-1; abundance: .; CDR3aa: CATHLGETPGETQYF; CDR3nt: TGCGCCACTCACCTCGGAGAAACTCCGGGAGAGACCCAGTACTTC
d_gene: .; j_gene: TRBJ2-1; v_gene: TRBV19; abundance: few; CDR3aa: CASTEGGSGHLEQFF; CDR3nt: TGTGCCAGTACCGAGGGGGGGAGTGGGCATTTAGAGCAGTTCTTC
d_gene: .; j_gene: TRBJ2-2; v_gene: TRBV27; abundance: .; CDR3aa: CASSLASISTGELFF; CDR3nt: TGTGCCAGCAGTCTAGCGTCGATTTCCACCGGGGAGCTGTTTTTT
d_gene: .; j_gene: TRBJ1-5; v_gene: TRBV5-8; abundance: .; CDR3aa: CASSHRVINQPQHF; CDR3nt: TGTGCCAGCAGCCACAGGGTTATCAATCAGCCCCAGCATTTT
d_gene: .; j_gene: TRBJ2-7; v_gene: TRBV5-4; abundance: few; CDR3aa: CASTLGLADYEQYF; CDR3nt: TGTGCCAGCACCCTCGGGCTAGCAGACTACGAGCAGTACTTC
d_gene: .; j_gene: TRBJ1-5; v_gene: TRBV19; abundance: once; CDR3aa: CASSIEGNQPQHF; CDR3nt: TGTGCCAGTAGTATTGAGGGAAATCAGCCCCAGCATTTT